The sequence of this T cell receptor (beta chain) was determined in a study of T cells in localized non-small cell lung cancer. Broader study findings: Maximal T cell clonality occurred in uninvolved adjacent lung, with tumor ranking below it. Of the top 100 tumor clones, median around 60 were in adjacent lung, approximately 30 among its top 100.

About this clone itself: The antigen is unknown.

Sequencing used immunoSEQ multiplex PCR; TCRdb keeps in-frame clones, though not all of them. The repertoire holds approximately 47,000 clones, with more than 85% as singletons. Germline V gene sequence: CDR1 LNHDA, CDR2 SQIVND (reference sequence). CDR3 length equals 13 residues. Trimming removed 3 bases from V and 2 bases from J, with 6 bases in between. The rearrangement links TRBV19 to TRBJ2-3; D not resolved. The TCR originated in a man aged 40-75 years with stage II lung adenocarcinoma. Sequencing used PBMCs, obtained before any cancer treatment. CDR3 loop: CASSISNTDTQYF. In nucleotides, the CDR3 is TGTGCCAGTAGTATCTCAAACACAGATACGCAGTATTTT.